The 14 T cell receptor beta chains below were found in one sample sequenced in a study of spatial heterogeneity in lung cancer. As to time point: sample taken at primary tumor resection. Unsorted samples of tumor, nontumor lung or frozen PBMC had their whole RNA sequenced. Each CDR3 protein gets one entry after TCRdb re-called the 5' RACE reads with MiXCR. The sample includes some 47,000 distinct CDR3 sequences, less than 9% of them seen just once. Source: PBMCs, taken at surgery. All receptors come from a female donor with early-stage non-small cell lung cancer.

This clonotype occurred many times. The CDR3 bases are TGTGCCAGCAGCCCCCTGACAGGGTCCAATTCACCCCTCCACTTT. Its protein product is CASSPLTGSNSPLHF. This chain connects TRBV7-9 to TRBJ1-6; TRBD1 agrees at 7 bases. Germline V lookup: CDR1 SEHNR, CDR2 FQNEAQ (reference sequence). J gave up 7 bases and V 5 bases, and 8 bases lay outside the gene matches. The CDR3 runs to 15 residues.

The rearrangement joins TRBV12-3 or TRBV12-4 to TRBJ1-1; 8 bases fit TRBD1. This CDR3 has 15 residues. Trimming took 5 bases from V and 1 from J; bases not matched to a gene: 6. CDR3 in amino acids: CASSPTGTGNTEAFF. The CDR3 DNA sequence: TGTGCCAGCAGTCCCACCGGGACAGGGAACACTGAAGCTTTCTTT.

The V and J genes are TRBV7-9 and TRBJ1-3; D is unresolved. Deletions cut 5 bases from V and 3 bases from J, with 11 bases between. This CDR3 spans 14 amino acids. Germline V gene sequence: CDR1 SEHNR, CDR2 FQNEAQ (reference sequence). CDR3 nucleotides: TGTGCCAGCAGCGAAGGCGTCAGTGGAAACACCATATATTTT. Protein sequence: CASSEGVSGNTIYF.

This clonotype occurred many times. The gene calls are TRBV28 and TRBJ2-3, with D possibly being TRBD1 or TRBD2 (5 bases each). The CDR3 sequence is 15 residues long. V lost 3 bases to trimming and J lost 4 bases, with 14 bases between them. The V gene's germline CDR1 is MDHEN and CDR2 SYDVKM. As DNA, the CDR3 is TGTGCCAGCAGTTTTTTTAGGGGCGGGTCAGATACGCAGTATTTT. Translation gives CASSFFRGGSDTQYF.

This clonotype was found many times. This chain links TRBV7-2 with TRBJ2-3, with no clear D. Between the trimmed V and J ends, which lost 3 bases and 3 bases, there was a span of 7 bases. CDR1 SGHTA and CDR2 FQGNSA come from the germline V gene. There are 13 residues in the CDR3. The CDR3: CASSFRGTDTQYF. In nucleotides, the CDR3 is TGTGCCAGCAGCTTTCGTGGAACAGATACGCAGTATTTT.

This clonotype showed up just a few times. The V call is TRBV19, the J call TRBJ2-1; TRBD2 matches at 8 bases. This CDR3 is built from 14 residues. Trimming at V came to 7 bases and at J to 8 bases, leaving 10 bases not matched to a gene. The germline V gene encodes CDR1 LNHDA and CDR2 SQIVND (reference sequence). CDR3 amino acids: CASTPTGLAHEQFF. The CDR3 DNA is TGTGCCAGTACTCCCACTGGACTAGCTCATGAGCAGTTCTTC.

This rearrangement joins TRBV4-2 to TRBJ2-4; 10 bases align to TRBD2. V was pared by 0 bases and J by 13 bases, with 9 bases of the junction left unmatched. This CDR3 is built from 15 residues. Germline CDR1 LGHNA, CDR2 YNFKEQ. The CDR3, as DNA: TGTGCCAGCAGCCAAGATCTGGTTAGCGGGGGGTTCCAGTACTTC. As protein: CASSQDLVSGGFQYF.

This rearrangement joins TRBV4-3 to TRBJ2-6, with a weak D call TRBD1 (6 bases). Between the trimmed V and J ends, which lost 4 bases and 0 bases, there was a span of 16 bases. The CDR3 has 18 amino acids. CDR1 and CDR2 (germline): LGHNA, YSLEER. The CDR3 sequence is CASSPKTGPYSGANVLTF. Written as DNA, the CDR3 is TGCGCCAGCAGCCCAAAGACAGGCCCTTACTCTGGGGCCAACGTCCTGACTTTC.

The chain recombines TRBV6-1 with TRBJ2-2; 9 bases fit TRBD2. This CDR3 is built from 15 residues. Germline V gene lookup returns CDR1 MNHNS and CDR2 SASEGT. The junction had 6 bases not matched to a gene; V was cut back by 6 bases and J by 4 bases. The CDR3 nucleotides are TGTGCCAGCAGGGCCCTAGCGGGGTTCACCGGGGAGCTGTTTTTT. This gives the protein CASRALAGFTGELFF.

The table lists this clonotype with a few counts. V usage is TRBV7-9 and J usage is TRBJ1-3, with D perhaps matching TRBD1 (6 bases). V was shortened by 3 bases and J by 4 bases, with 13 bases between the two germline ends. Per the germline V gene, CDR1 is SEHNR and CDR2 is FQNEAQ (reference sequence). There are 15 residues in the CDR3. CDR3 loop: CASSLLQGTGNTIYF. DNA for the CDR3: TGTGCCAGCAGCTTGCTACAGGGCACAGGAAACACCATATATTTT.

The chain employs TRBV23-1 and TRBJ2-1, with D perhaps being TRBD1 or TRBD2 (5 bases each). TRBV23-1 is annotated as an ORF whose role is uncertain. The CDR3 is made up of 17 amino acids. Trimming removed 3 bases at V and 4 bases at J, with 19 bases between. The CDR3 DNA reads TGCGCCAGCAGTCACTCCCCACCCCGGGGCCCATACAATGAGCAGTTCTTC. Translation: CASSHSPPRGPYNEQFF.

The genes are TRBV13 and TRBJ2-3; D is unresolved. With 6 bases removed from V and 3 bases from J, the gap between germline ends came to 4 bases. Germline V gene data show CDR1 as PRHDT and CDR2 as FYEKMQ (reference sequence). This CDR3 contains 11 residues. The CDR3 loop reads CASRITDTQYF. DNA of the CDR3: TGTGCCAGCAGAATAACAGATACGCAGTATTTT. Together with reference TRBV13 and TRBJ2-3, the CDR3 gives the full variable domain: AAGVIQSPRHLIKEKRETATLKCYPIPRHDTVYWYQQGPGQDPQFLISFYEKMQSDKGSIPDRFSAQQFSDYHSELNMSSLELGDSALYFCASRITDTQYFGPGTRLTVL.

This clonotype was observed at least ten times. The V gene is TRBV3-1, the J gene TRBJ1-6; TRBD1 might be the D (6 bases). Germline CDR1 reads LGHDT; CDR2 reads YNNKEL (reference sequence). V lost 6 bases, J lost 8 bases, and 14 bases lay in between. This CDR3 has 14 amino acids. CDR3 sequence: CASSRGQSDSPLHF. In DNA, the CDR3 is TGTGCCAGCAGTCGCGGACAGTCAGATTCACCCCTCCACTTT.

Here the CDR3 DNA reads TGTGCCAGCAGTTTATGGGATTTCTTGAGGGCTGGGGCCAACGTCCTGACTTTC. Its protein is CASSLWDFLRAGANVLTF. The rearrangement joins TRBV12-3 or TRBV12-4 to TRBJ2-6, with D possibly matching TRBD2 (5 bases). This CDR3 contains 18 residues. V was shortened by 2 bases and J by 2 bases, with 16 bases between the two germline ends.